The clone carrying this TCR beta chain has just one count. Its antigen is as yet unknown. 13 Jbeta primers and 60 Vbeta primers were used for the PCR. Some clones are missing from TCRdb's copy, which holds only in-frame ones; the method was immunoSEQ multiplex PCR. There are approximately 91,000 clones in the sample; around 60% occur only once, and 2.3% lies in the top ten. This CDR3 is 17 amino acids long. Germline values: CDR1 SGDLS, CDR2 YYNGEE. V dropped 4 bases and J dropped 0 bases, with 14 bases sitting between them. This entry belongs to a study of cytomegalovirus exposure and HLA in healthy donors. Study summary: Early on, a data release was issued that held roughly 80 million unique TCRs from HLA-typed donors. Study-wide points: The investigators catalogued some 160 TCR beta chains as cytomegalovirus-associated. Confirmation was obtained in vitro that a few CMV-associated chains are specific for CMV antigens.

This clonotype originated in a human donor in good health. Sequenced: PBMCs. The V call is TRBV9, the J call TRBJ2-6, with D perhaps matching TRBD1 (6 bases). The CDR3 nucleotides read TGTGCCAGCAGCCCCAGGGGTCTCTACTCTGGGGCCAACGTCCTGACTTTC. Protein: CASSPRGLYSGANVLTF.